The rows below give T cell receptor beta chains drawn from one sample of a study of Ad26.COV2.S vaccination and SARS-CoV-2 variants. TCRdb's table, derived via immunoSEQ multiplex PCR, lists solely in-frame clones and lacks some. The sample yields roughly 700,000 clones, more than 80% seen once. The sample here was peripheral blood, taken in a trial of Ad26.COV2.S vaccine versus placebo. Source of these receptors: a person between 18 and 65 years old who received the Ad26.COV2.S COVID-19 vaccine or a placebo. The CDR3 runs from the conserved cysteine through the conserved F or W. The D gene is left open where the match is weak. Size tells how often a clone was seen (once, few, many) or the class of an expanded clone, and some rows leave it out.

D gene	V gene	clone size	J gene	CDR3 length	CDR3 DNA	CDR3 protein
TRBD2	TRBV7-9	.	TRBJ2-1	15	TGTGCCAGCAGAATCTGGGGACTAGCGGGAAATGAGCAGTTCTTC	CASRIWGLAGNEQFF
.	TRBV7-9	once	TRBJ1-2	14	TGTGCCAGCAGCTTGGATGTGGCTAACTATGGCTACACCTTC	CASSLDVANYGYTF
.	TRBV7-2	.	TRBJ2-5	13	TGTGCCAGCAGCTTTTACTTACAAGAGACCCAGTACTTC	CASSFYLQETQYF
.	TRBV6-5	.	TRBJ2-1	15	TGTGCCAGCAGGGCCCGTGGGGGCGTGGGGAGGGAGCAGTTCTTC	CASRARGGVGREQFF
.	TRBV2	once	TRBJ1-5	15	TGTGCCAGCAACCCGGGACCCTCTCTCAGTCAGCCCCAGCATTTT	CASNPGPSLSQPQHF
.	TRBV6-5	.	TRBJ2-3	13	TGTGCCAGCAAGAAGGCGGGGTCAGATACGCAGTATTTT	CASKKAGSDTQYF
.	TRBV7-6	.	TRBJ2-6	18	TGTGCCAGCAGCCCGAGTGGGGGGTCCCTCTCTGGGGCCAACGTCCTGACTTTC	CASSPSGGSLSGANVLTF
.	TRBV6-6	once	TRBJ1-6	15	TGTGCCAGCAAGAAGGACGGCTCCTATAATTCACCCCTCCACTTT	CASKKDGSYNSPLHF
.	TRBV18	.	TRBJ2-1	15	TGTGCCAGCTCACCACCCTCGACTCGGCTGGGTGAGCAGTTCTTC	CASSPPSTRLGEQFF
.	TRBV5-8	few	TRBJ2-5	13	TGTGCCAGCCCCGAGGAACAGGAAGAGACCCAGTACTTC	CASPEEQEETQYF
.	TRBV14	.	TRBJ2-7	15	TGTGCCAGCAGCCAAGATCGGGGGACAGCCTACGAGCAGTACTTC	CASSQDRGTAYEQYF
.	TRBV3-1/TRBV3-2	.	TRBJ2-5	14	TGTGCCAGCAGCCAAGTGCTAGCTGAAGAGACCCAGTACTTC	CASSQVLAEETQYF
TRBD2	TRBV28	.	TRBJ2-7	15	TGTGCCAGCAGTTTATTAGGGACTAGCGGTTACGAGCAGTACTTC	CASSLLGTSGYEQYF
TRBD2	TRBV5-1	once	TRBJ2-2	16	TGCGCCAGCAGCTTGGTAGCGGGAGTAGAAACCGGGGAGCTGTTTTTT	CASSLVAGVETGELFF
.	TRBV5-4	.	TRBJ2-1	14	TGTGCCAGCAGCTTACATGGTGCAGACAATGAGCAGTTCTTC	CASSLHGADNEQFF
.	TRBV4-1	.	TRBJ2-3	16	TGCGCCAGCAGCCCCATAGGAGCGGACAGCACAGATACGCAGTATTTT	CASSPIGADSTDTQYF
.	TRBV27	.	TRBJ1-1	15	TGTGCCAGCAGTTTAGGGGCAGCTCAGGGCACTGAAGCTTTCTTT	CASSLGAAQGTEAFF
.	TRBV3-1/TRBV3-2	.	TRBJ1-1	13	TGTGCCAGCAGCCTGCATGGAGTACCTGAAGCTTTCTTT	CASSLHGVPEAFF
.	TRBV6-5	.	TRBJ2-7	13	TGTGCCAGCAGACCACAGGGTACTGGCGGCCAGTACTTC	CASRPQGTGGQYF
.	TRBV10-3	.	TRBJ1-1	14	TGTGCCATCAGTGAGCTGGGAACGAACACTGAAGCTTTCTTT	CAISELGTNTEAFF
.	TRBV3-1/TRBV3-2	.	TRBJ1-4	16	TGTGCCAGCAGCCAAGCAACGGCAGTCTTTAATGAAAAACTGTTTTTT	CASSQATAVFNEKLFF
.	TRBV7-8	.	TRBJ1-2	16	TGTGCCAGCAGCTTAGATCGGGGAGGACCTAACTATGGCTACACCTTC	CASSLDRGGPNYGYTF
TRBD2	TRBV20-1	.	TRBJ2-7	16	TGCAGTGCTAGTCGACTAGCGGGAGGGAGGTACTATGAGCAGTACTTC	CSASRLAGGRYYEQYF
TRBD1	TRBV18	.	TRBJ1-1	14	TGTGCCAGCTCACTAGACAGGGGAGTCACTGAAGCTTTCTTT	CASSLDRGVTEAFF
TRBD2	TRBV18	.	TRBJ2-7	14	TGTGCCAGCTCACCCCAAAGCGGGGCCTACGAGCAGTACTTC	CASSPQSGAYEQYF
.	TRBV18	.	TRBJ2-3	14	TGTGCCAGCTCACCCCGGGCCAGGGAGGATACGCAGTATTTT	CASSPRAREDTQYF
TRBD2	TRBV15	.	TRBJ2-1	16	TGTGCCACCAGCAGGCCCGGAGCGGGAGGATGGAATGAGCAGTTCTTC	CATSRPGAGGWNEQFF
.	TRBV7-9	.	TRBJ2-1	11	TGTGCCAGCAGCTTACGGAATGAGCAGTTCTTC	CASSLRNEQFF
.	TRBV7-3	.	TRBJ1-2	15	TGTGCCAGCAGCCCCGTTCCAGGGGTAAACTATGGCTACACCTTC	CASSPVPGVNYGYTF
.	TRBV7-2	once	TRBJ2-3	16	TGTGCCAGCAGCTTAGTGAGGGGCGGTGGAACAGATACGCAGTATTTT	CASSLVRGGGTDTQYF
.	TRBV27	.	TRBJ2-7	18	TGTGCCAGCAGTTTGGCAGGGGTGTCAGCCTATACTAGCTACGAGCAGTACTTC	CASSLAGVSAYTSYEQYF
.	TRBV19	.	TRBJ1-5	13	TGTGCCAGTAGCGAGGATGGCAATCAGCCCCAGCATTTT	CASSEDGNQPQHF
.	TRBV20-1	once	TRBJ1-2	11	TGCAGTGCTAGATTCGGCTATGGCTACACCTTC	CSARFGYGYTF
.	TRBV6-5	.	TRBJ2-5	13	TGTGCCAGCAGTTACTGGTACCAAGAGACCCAGTACTTC	CASSYWYQETQYF
.	TRBV5-4	once	TRBJ1-2	13	TGTGCCAGCAGCTTGGATGGGGGCTATGGCTACACCTTC	CASSLDGGYGYTF
.	TRBV3-1/TRBV3-2	.	TRBJ2-1	13	TGTGCCAGCAGCCAAGATATCATTAATGAGCAGTTCTTC	CASSQDIINEQFF
TRBD2	TRBV7-9	.	TRBJ2-1	17	TGTGCCAGCAGCAATACCCGGGGACTAGCATCTTTCGTCGAGCAGTTCTTC	CASSNTRGLASFVEQFF
.	TRBV9	.	TRBJ1-1	15	TGTGCCAGCAGCGTAGATCATTCCGGACCCTCTGAAGCTTTCTTT	CASSVDHSGPSEAFF
TRBD1	TRBV7-6	.	TRBJ2-2	15	TGTGCCAGCAGCTTGGACAGGGATAACACCGGGGAGCTGTTTTTT	CASSLDRDNTGELFF
.	TRBV3-1/TRBV3-2	.	TRBJ2-7	13	TGTGCCAGCAGCCAAGCACAGTTCTACGAGCAGTACTTC	CASSQAQFYEQYF
.	TRBV29-1	.	TRBJ1-3	14	TGCAGCGTTCTGGGCGGGGGTACTGGAAACACCATATATTTT	CSVLGGGTGNTIYF
TRBD1	TRBV4-1	once	TRBJ2-7	15	TGCGCCAGCACCATTACGTTCGGGACAGACTACGAGCAGTACTTC	CASTITFGTDYEQYF
.	TRBV5-6	.	TRBJ1-1	11	TGTGCCAGCAGCTTGGGGTGGGAAGCTTTCTTT	CASSLGWEAFF
.	TRBV7-3	.	TRBJ2-2	18	TGTGCCAGCAGCTTAATAGAGCCGCGGGCAGGACGTACCGGGGAGCTGTTTTTT	CASSLIEPRAGRTGELFF
.	TRBV11-3	.	TRBJ1-1	13	TGTGCCAGCAGCTTAGGCAGGGAAACTGAAGCTTTCTTT	CASSLGRETEAFF
.	TRBV6-5	.	TRBJ1-3	14	TGTGCCAGCACCCAGGGATACTCTGGAAACACCATATATTTT	CASTQGYSGNTIYF
TRBD1	TRBV11-2	once	TRBJ1-2	13	TGTGCCAGCATGAGAACAGGGGACTATGACTACACCTTC	CASMRTGDYDYTF
TRBD1	TRBV18	.	TRBJ1-1	13	TGTGCCAGCTCACGTGCAGGGGGCAGTGAAGCTTTCTTT	CASSRAGGSEAFF
.	TRBV19	.	TRBJ2-2	15	TGTGCCAGTAGTATGTATAGCTCGAACACCGGGGAGCTGTTTTTT	CASSMYSSNTGELFF
.	TRBV5-4	.	TRBJ1-2	15	TGTGCCAGCAGCTTAAAGACCCCGGCATTCTATGGCTACACCTTC	CASSLKTPAFYGYTF
TRBD2	TRBV7-2	.	TRBJ2-2	15	TGTGCCAGCAGCTTTGCGGGGGTCGTCACCGGGGAGCTGTTTTTT	CASSFAGVVTGELFF
.	TRBV6-5	.	TRBJ1-1	11	TGTGCCAGCAAGGGGAACACTGAAGCTTTCTTT	CASKGNTEAFF
TRBD2	TRBV2	.	TRBJ2-1	13	TGTGCCAGCTCTCTAGCGGTACAATGGGAGCAGTTCTTC	CASSLAVQWEQFF
TRBD2	TRBV5-1	.	TRBJ2-3	16	TGCGCCAGCAGCCTCCGGACTAGCGGAAGCACAGATACGCAGTATTTT	CASSLRTSGSTDTQYF
.	TRBV6-5	.	TRBJ1-1	13	TGTGCCAGCAGTTGGAGAATGAACACTGAAGCTTTCTTT	CASSWRMNTEAFF
.	TRBV20-1	.	TRBJ2-7	17	TGCAGTGCTAGTCCCCGGAGTTTTTGGGGTCGGGGGTACGAGCAGTACTTC	CSASPRSFWGRGYEQYF
TRBD2	TRBV2	.	TRBJ2-2	16	TGTGCCAGCAAGATCCGGACTAGCGGGAACACCGGGGAGCTGTTTTTT	CASKIRTSGNTGELFF
.	TRBV15	once	TRBJ2-1	15	TGTGCCACCAGCTTGAGGGCGGGGGCTGGCAATGAGCAGTTCTTC	CATSLRAGAGNEQFF
.	TRBV3-1/TRBV3-2	.	TRBJ2-5	14	TGTGCCAGCTCCCTGTTGAGGGTGGAAGAGACCCAGTACTTC	CASSLLRVEETQYF